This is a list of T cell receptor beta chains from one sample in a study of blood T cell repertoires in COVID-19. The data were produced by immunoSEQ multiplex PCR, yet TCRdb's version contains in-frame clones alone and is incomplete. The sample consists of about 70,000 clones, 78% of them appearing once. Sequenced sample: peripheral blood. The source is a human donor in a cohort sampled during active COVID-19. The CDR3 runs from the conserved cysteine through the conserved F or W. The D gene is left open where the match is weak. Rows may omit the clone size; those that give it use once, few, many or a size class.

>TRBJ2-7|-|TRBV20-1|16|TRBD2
TGCAGTGCTAGTTGGCTAGCGGGAGAGAAGCCCTACGAGCAGTACTTC
CSASWLAGEKPYEQYF
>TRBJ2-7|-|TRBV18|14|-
TGTGCCAGCTCACCGGTCCACAACTCCTACGAGCAGTACTTC
CASSPVHNSYEQYF
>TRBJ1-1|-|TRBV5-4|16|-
TGTGCCAGCAGCCCGGGAGTTGGTCAGGGGAACACTGAAGCTTTCTTT
CASSPGVGQGNTEAFF
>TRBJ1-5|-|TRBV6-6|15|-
TGTGCCAGCAGTTACACCCAAGGGGGCAATCAGCCCCAGCATTTT
CASSYTQGGNQPQHF
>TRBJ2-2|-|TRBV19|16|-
TGTGCCAGTAGCGACAGGGGGACTAGTTTTCCCGGGGAGCTGTTTTTT
CASSDRGTSFPGELFF
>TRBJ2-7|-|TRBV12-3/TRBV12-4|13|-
TGTGCCAGCAGTCCAGGGACATCAGTCGGGCAGTACTTC
CASSPGTSVGQYF
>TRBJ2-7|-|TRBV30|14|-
TGTGCCTGGGGGACGGGAAAGAGCGGTTACGAGCAGTACTTC
CAWGTGKSGYEQYF
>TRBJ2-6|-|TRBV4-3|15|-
TGCGCCAGCAGCCAAGAGGCATATGGGGCCAACGTCCTGACTTTC
CASSQEAYGANVLTF
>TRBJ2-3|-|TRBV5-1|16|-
TGCGCCAGCAGCTTGGGGAGCGGGCTTAGCACAGATACGCAGTATTTT
CASSLGSGLSTDTQYF
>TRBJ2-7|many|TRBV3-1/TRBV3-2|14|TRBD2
TGTGCCAGCAGCTACGGGACTAGCGGCTACGAGCAGTACTTC
CASSYGTSGYEQYF
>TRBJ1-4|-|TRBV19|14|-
TGTGCCAGTACAACGGGGGGCGCGGGGGAAAAACTGTTTTTT
CASTTGGAGEKLFF
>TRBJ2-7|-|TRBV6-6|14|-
TGTGCCAGCAGTACCGGACTACTTACCTACGAGCAGTACTTC
CASSTGLLTYEQYF